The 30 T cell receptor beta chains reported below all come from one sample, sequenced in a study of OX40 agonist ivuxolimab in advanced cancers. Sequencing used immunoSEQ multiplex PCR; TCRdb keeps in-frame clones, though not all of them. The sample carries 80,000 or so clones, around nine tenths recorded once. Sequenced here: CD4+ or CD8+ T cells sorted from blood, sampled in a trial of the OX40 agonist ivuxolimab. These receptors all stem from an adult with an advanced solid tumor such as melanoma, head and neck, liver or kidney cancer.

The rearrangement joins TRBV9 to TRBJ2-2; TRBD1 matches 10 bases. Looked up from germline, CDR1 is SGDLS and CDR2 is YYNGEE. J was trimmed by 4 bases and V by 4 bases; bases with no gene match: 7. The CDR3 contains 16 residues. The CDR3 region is CASSPRQGASTGELFF. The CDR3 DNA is TGTGCCAGCAGCCCCCGACAGGGGGCCAGCACCGGGGAGCTGTTTTTT.

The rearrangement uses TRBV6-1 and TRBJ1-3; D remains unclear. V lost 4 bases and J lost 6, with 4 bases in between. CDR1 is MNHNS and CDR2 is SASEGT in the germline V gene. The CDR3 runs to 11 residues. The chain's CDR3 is CASSAKNTIYF. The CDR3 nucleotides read TGTGCCAGCAGTGCAAAAAACACCATATATTTT.

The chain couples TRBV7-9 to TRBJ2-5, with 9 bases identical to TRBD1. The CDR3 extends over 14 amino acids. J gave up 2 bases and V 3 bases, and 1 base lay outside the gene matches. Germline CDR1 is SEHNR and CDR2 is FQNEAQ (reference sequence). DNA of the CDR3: TGTGCCAGCAGCTTCGGACAGGGGCAAGAGACCCAGTACTTC. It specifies CASSFGQGQETQYF. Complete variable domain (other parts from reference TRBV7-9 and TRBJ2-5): DTGVSQNPRHKITKRGQNVTFRCDPISEHNRLYWYRQTLGQGPEFLTYFQNEAQLEKSRLLSDRFSAERPKGSFSTLEIQRTEQGDSAMYLCASSFGQGQETQYFGPGTRLLVL.

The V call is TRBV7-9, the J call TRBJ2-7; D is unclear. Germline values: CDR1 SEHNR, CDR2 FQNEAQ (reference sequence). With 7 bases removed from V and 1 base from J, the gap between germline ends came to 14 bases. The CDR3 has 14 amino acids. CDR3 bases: TGTGCCAGCACCGAATCGGGCAGGTCCTACGAGCAGTACTTC. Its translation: CASTESGRSYEQYF.

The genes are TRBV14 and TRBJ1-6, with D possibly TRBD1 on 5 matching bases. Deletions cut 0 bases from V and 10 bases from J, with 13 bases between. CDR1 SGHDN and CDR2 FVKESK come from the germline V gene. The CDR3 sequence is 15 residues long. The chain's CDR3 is CASSQDPAGWSPLHF. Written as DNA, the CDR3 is TGTGCCAGCAGCCAAGATCCGGCAGGGTGGTCACCCCTCCACTTT.

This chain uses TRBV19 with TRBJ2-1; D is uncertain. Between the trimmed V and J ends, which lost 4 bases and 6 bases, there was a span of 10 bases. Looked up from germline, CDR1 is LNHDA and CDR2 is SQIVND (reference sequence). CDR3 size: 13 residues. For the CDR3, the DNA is TGTGCCAGTAGTACTGGACCCTTCAATGAGCAGTTCTTC. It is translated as CASSTGPFNEQFF.

In DNA, the CDR3 is TGTGCCAGCAGAATAGCGGGAGGTGTAGAGACCCAGTACTTC. Protein product: CASRIAGGVETQYF. The rearrangement uses TRBV5-4 and TRBJ2-5; TRBD2 matches 10 bases. The germline gives CDR1 SGHNT, CDR2 YYREEE (reference sequence). The CDR3 length is 14 residues. Unmatched junction bases numbered 5, after V lost 5 bases and J lost 4 bases.

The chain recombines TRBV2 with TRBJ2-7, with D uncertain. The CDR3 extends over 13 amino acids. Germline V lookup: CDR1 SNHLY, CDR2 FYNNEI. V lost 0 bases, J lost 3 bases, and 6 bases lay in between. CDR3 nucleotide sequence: TGTGCCAGCAGTGAAGCCGTGGTCTACGAGCAGTACTTC. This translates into CASSEAVVYEQYF.

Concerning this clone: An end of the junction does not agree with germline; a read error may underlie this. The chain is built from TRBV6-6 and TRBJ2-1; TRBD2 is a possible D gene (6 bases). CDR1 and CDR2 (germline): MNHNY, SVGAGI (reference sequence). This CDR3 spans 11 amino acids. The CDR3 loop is CASTGLGGTVF. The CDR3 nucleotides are TGTGCCAGCACGGGGTTGGGCGGGACGGTCTTC.

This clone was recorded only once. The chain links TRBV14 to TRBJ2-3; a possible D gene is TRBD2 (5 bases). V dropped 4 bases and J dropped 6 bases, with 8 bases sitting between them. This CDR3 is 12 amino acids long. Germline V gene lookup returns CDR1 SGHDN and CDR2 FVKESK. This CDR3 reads CASSPPGDTQYF. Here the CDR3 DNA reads TGTGCCAGCAGCCCCCCGGGGGATACGCAGTATTTT.

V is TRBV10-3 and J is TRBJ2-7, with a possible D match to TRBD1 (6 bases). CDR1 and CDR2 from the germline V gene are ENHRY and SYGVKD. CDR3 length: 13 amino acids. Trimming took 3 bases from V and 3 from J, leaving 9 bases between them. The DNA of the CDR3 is TGTGCCATCAGTGAACGACAGGACTACGAGCAGTACTTC. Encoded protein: CAISERQDYEQYF.

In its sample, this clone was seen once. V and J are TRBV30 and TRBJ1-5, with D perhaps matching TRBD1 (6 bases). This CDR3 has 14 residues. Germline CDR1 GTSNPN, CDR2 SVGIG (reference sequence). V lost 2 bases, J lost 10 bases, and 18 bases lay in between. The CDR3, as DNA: TGTGCCTGGAGTCCTGGGACGGGGGGCGGACCCCAGCATTTT. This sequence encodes CAWSPGTGGGPQHF.

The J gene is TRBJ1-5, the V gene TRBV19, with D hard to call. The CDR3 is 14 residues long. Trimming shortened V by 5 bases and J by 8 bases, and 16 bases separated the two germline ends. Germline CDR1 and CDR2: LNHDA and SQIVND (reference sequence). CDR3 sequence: CASSPQGKFEPQHF. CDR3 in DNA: TGTGCCAGTAGTCCCCAAGGGAAATTTGAGCCCCAGCATTTT.

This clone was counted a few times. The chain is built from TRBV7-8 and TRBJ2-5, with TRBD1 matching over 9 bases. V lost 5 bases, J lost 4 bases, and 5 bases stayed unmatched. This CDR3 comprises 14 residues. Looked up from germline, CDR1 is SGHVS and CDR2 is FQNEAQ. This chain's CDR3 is CASSGRDRVETQYF. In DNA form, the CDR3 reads TGTGCCAGCAGCGGACGGGACAGGGTAGAGACCCAGTACTTC. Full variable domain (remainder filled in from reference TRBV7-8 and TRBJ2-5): GAGVSQSPRYKVAKRGQDVALRCDPISGHVSLFWYQQALGQGPEFLTYFQNEAQLDKSGLPSDRFFAERPEGSVSTLKIQRTQQEDSAVYLCASSGRDRVETQYFGPGTRLLVL.

The CDR3 sequence is CASSPSRANEQFF. The CDR3 bases are TGTGCCAGCAGTCCCTCTAGGGCCAATGAGCAGTTCTTC. The rearrangement joins TRBV27 to TRBJ2-1, with D unresolved. CDR1 is MNHEY, CDR2 SMNVEV, per germline (reference sequence). With 5 bases removed from V and 6 bases from J, the gap between germline ends came to 11 bases. The CDR3 contains 13 residues.

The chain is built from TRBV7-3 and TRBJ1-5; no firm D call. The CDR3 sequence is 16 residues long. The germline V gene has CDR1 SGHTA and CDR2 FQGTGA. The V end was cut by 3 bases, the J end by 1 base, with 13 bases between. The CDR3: CASSLGSPRSNQPQHF. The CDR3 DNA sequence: TGTGCCAGCAGCTTGGGTAGTCCGCGGAGCAATCAGCCCCAGCATTTT.

CDR3 DNA sequence: TGCGCCAGCAGCTTGGTGGCGGGGCCTAGCACAGATACGCAGTATTTT. Residues: CASSLVAGPSTDTQYF. The rearrangement uses TRBV5-1 and TRBJ2-3; TRBD2 is a possible D gene (6 bases). Trimming left V 0 bases short and J 0 bases short, with 11 bases between. Germline CDR1 is SGHRS and CDR2 is YFSETQ. This CDR3 region has 16 residues. Full variable domain (rest looked up from reference TRBV5-1 and TRBJ2-3): KAGVTQTPRYLIKTRGQQVTLSCSPISGHRSVSWYQQTPGQGLQFLFEYFSETQRNKGNFPGRFSGRQFSNSRSEMNVSTLELGDSALYLCASSLVAGPSTDTQYFGPGTRLTVL.

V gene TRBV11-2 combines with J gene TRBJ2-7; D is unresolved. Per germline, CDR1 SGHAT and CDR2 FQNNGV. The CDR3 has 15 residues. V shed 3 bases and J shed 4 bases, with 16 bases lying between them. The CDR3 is CASSLEQGMGYEQYF. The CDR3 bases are TGTGCCAGCAGCTTGGAGCAAGGCATGGGTTACGAGCAGTACTTC.

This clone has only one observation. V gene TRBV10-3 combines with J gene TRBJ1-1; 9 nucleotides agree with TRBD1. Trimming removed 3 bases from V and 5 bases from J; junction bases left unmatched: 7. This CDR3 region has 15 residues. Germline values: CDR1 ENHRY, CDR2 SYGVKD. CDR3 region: CAISDPQGAGTEAFF. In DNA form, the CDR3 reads TGTGCCATCAGTGACCCACAGGGGGCCGGTACTGAAGCTTTCTTT.

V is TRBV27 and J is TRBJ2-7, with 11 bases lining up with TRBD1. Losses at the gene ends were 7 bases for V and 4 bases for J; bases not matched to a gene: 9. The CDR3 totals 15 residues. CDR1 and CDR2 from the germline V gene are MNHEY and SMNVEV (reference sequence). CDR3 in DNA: TGTGCCAGCACCTCTAGGACAGGGGGCGGATACGAGCAGTACTTC. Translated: CASTSRTGGGYEQYF.

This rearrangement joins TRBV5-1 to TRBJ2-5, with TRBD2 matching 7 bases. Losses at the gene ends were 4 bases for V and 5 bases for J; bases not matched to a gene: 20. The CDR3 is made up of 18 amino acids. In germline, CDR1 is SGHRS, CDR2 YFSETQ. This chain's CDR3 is CASSPRQAGESGGETQYF. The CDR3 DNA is TGCGCCAGCAGCCCTCGCCAGGCGGGAGAGAGTGGGGGGGAGACCCAGTACTTC.

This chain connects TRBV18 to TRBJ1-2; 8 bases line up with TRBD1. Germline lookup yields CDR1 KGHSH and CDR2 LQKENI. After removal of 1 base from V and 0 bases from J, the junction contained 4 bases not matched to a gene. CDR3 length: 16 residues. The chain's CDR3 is CASSPRNRGSNYGYTF. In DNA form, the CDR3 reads TGTGCCAGCTCACCACGGAACAGGGGGTCTAACTATGGCTACACCTTC.

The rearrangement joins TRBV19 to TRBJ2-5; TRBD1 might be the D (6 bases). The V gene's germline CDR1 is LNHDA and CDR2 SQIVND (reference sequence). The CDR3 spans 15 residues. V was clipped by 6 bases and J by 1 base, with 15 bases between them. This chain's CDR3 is CASSKQGSIQETQYF. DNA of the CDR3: TGTGCCAGTAGCAAACAGGGTTCCATCCAAGAGACCCAGTACTTC.

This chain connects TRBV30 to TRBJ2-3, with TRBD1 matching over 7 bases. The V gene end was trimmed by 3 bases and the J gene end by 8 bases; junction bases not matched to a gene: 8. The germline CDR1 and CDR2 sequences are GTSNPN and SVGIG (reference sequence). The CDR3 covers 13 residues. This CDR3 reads CAWRTGMKGTQYF. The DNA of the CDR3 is TGTGCCTGGAGGACAGGGATGAAGGGTACGCAGTATTTT.

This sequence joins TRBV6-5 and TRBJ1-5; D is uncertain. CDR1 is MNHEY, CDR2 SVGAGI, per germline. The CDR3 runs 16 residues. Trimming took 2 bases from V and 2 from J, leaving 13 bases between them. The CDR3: CASSYSRTEGNQPQHF. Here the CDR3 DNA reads TGTGCCAGCAGTTACAGTCGAACTGAAGGCAATCAGCCCCAGCATTTT.

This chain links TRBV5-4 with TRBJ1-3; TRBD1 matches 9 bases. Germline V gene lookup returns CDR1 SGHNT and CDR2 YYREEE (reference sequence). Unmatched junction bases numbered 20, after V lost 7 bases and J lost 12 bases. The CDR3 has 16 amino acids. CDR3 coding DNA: TGTGCCAGCTTTCGGGCGGCGGGACAGGGAAATTCGGGCATATATTTT. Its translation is CASFRAAGQGNSGIYF.

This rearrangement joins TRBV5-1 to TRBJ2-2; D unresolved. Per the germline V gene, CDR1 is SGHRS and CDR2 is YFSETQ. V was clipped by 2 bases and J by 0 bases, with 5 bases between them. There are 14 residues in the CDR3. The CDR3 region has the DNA TGCGCCAGCAGCTTAGCTACGAACACCGGGGAGCTGTTTTTT. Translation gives CASSLATNTGELFF.

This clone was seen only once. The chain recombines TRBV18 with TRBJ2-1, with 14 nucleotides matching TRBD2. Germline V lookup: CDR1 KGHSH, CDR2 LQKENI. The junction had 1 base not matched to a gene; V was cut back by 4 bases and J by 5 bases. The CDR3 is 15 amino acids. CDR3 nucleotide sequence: TGTGCCAGCTCACTGGGACTAGCGGGAGACAATGAGCAGTTCTTC. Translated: CASSLGLAGDNEQFF.

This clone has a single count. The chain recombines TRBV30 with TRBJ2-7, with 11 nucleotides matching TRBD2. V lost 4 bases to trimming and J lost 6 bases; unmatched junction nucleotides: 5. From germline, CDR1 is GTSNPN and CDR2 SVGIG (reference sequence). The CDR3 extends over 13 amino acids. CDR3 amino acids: CAWNLAGGPEQYF. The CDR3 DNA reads TGTGCCTGGAACCTAGCGGGAGGTCCCGAGCAGTACTTC.

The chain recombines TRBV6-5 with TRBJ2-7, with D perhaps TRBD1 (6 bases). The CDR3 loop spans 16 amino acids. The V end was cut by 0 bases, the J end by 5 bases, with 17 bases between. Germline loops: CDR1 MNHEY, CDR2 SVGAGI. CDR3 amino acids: CASSYSSTGPHDEQYF. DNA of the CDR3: TGTGCCAGCAGTTACTCGAGTACAGGGCCCCACGACGAGCAGTACTTC.